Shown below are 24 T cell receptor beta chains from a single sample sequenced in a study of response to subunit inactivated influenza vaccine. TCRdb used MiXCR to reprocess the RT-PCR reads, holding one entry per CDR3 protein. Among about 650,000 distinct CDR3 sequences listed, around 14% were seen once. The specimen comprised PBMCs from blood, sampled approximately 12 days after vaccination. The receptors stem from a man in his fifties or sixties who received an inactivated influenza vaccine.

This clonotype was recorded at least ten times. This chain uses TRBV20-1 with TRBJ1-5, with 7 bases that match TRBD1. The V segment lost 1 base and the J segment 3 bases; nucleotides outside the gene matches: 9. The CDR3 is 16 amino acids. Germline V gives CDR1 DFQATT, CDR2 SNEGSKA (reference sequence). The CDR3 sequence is CSARVADRAHNQPQHF. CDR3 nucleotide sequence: TGCAGTGCTAGAGTCGCAGACAGGGCCCACAATCAGCCCCAGCATTTT.

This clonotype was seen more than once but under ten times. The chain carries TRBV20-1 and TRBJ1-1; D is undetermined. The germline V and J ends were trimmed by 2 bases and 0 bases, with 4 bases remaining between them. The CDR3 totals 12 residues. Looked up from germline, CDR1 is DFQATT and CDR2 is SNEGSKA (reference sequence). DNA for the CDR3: TGCAGTGCTAGAAGGGTGAACACTGAAGCTTTCTTT. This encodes CSARRVNTEAFF.

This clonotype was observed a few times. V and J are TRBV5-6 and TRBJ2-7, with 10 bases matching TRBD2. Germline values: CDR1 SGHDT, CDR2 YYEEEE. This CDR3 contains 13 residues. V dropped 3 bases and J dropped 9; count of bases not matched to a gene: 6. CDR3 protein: CASSSLAGGSQYF. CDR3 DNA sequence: TGTGCCAGCAGCTCCTTAGCGGGAGGATCGCAGTACTTC.

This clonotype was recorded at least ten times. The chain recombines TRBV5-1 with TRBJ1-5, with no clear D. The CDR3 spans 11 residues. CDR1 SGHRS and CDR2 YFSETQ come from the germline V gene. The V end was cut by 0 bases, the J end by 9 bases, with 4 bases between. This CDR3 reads CASSLGRPQHF. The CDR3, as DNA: TGCGCCAGCAGCTTGGGGAGGCCCCAGCATTTT. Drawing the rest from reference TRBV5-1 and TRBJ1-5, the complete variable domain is KAGVTQTPRYLIKTRGQQVTLSCSPISGHRSVSWYQQTPGQGLQFLFEYFSETQRNKGNFPGRFSGRQFSNSRSEMNVSTLELGDSALYLCASSLGRPQHFGDGTRLSIL.

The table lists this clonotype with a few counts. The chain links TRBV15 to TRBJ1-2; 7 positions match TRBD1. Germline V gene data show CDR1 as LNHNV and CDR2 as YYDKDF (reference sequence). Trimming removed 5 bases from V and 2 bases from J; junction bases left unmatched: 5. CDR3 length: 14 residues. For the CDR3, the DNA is TGTGCCACCAGCCTGACAGGGAACAACTATGGCTACACCTTC. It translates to CATSLTGNNYGYTF.

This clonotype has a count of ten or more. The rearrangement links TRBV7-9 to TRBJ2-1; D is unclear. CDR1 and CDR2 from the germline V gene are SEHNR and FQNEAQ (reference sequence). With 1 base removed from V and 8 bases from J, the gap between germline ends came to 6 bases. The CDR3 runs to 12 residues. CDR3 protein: CASSLGSYEQFF. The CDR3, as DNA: TGTGCCAGCAGCTTAGGGTCGTATGAGCAGTTCTTC.

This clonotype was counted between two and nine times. In DNA form, the CDR3 reads TGTGCCAGCAGCCCGGCTCCGGGACAGGGGGCAGGCACCGGGGAGCTGTTTTTT. It is translated as CASSPAPGQGAGTGELFF. The chain couples TRBV11-1 to TRBJ2-2; 12 nucleotides line up with TRBD1. V was clipped by 5 bases and J by 4 bases; unmatched bases: 11. Germline CDR1 SGHAT, CDR2 FQDESV (reference sequence). This CDR3 spans 18 amino acids.

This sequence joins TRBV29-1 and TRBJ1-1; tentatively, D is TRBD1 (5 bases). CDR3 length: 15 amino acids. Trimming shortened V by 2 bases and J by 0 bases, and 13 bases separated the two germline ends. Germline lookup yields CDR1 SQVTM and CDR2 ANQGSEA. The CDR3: CSVEFRERMNTEAFF. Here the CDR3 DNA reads TGCAGCGTTGAATTCAGGGAGAGGATGAACACTGAAGCTTTCTTT. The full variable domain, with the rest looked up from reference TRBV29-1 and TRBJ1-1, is SAVISQKPSRDICQRGTSLTIQCQVDSQVTMMFWYRQQPGQSLTLIATANQGSEATYESGFVIDKFPISRPNLTFSTLTVSNMSPEDSSIYLCSVEFRERMNTEAFFGQGTRLTVV.

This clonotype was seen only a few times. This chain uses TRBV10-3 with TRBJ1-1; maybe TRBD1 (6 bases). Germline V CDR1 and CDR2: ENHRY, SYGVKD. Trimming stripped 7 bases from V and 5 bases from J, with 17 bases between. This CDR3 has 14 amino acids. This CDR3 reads CAIIRGADSTEAFF. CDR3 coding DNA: TGTGCCATCATCCGGGGGGCTGATAGTACTGAAGCTTTCTTT.

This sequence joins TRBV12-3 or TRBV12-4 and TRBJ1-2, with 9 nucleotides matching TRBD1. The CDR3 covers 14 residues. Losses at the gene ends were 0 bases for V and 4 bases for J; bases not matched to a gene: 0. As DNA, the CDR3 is TGTGCCAGCAGTTTAGCGGACAGGGGCTATGGCTACACCTTC. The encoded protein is CASSLADRGYGYTF.

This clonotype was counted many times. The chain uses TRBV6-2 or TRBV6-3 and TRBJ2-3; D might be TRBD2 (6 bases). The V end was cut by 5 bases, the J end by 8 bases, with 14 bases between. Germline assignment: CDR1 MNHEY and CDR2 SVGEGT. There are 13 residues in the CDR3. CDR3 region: CASSAGLTGTQYF. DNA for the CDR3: TGTGCCAGCAGTGCTGGACTAACGGGTACGCAGTATTTT.

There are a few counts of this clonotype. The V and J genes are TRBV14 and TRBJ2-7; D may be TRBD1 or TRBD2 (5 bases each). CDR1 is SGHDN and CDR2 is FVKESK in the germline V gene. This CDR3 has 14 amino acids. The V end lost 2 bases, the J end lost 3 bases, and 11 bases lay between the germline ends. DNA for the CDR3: TGTGCCAGCAGCCAACGGGGCAGATACTACGAGCAGTACTTC. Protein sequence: CASSQRGRYYEQYF.

The DNA for the CDR3 is TGCAGTGCTAGATATGGGGGGGCGGGTAATGAGCAGTTCTTC. This encodes CSARYGGAGNEQFF. V gene TRBV20-1 combines with J gene TRBJ2-1, with D tentatively TRBD2 (7 bases). The V end was cut by 2 bases, the J end by 7 bases, with 15 bases between. The CDR3 has 14 residues. Germline CDR1 is DFQATT and CDR2 is SNEGSKA (reference sequence).

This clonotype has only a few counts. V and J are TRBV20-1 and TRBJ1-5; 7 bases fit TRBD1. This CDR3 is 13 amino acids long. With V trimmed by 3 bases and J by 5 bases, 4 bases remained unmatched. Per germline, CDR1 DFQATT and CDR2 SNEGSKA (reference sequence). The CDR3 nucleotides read TGCAGTGCTAGGGATGGGACAGATCAGCCCCAGCATTTT. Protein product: CSARDGTDQPQHF.

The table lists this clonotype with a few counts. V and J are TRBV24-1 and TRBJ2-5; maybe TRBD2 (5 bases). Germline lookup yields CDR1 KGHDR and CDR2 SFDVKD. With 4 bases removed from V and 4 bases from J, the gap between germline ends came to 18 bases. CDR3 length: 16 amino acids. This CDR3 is CATSDQTGLLGETQYF. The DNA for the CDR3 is TGTGCCACCAGTGACCAGACCGGACTTTTGGGAGAGACCCAGTACTTC.

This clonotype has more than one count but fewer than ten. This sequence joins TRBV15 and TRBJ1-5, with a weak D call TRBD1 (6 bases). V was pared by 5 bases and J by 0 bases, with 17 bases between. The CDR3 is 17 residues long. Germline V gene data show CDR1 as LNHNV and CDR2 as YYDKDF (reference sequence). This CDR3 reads CATSLKSLGASNQPQHF. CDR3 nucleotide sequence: TGTGCCACCAGCCTAAAGAGTTTGGGGGCTAGCAATCAGCCCCAGCATTTT.

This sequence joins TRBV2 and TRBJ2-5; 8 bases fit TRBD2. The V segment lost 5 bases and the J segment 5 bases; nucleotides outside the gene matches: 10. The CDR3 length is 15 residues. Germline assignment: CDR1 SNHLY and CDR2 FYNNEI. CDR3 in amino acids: CASSIRGTRLETQYF. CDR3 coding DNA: TGTGCCAGCAGTATTCGCGGGACTAGACTGGAGACCCAGTACTTC.

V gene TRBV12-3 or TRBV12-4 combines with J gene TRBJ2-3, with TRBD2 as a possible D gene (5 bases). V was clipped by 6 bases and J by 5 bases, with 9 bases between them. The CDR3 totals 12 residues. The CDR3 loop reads CASSNGGDTQYF. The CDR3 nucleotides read TGTGCCAGCAGCAATGGAGGAGATACGCAGTATTTT.

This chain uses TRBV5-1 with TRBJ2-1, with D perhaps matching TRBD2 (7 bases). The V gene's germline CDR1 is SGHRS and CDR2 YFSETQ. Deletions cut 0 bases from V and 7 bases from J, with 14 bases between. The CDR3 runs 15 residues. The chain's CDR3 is CASSLAGARENEQFF. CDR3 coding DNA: TGCGCCAGCAGCTTGGCAGGGGCGCGGGAGAATGAGCAGTTCTTC.

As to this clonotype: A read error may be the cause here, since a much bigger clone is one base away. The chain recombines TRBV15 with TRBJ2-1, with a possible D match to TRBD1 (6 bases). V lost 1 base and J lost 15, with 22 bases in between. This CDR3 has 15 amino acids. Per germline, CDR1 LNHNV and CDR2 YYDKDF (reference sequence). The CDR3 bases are TGTGCCACCAGCAGAGTTGAAGGGGGTTCTGAGGCGCTGTTCTTC. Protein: CATSRVEGGSEALFF.

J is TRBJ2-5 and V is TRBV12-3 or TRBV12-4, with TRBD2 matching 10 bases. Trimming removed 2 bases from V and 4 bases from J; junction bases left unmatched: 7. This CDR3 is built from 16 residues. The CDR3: CASSLIPSGSGETQYF. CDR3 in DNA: TGTGCCAGCAGTTTAATCCCTAGCGGGAGCGGAGAGACCCAGTACTTC.

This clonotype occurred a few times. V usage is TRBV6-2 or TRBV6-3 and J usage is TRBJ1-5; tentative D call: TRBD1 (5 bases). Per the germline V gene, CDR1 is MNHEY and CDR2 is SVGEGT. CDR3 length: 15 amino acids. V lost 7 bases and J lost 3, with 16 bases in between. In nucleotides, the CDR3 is TGTGCCAGCAAAAATCGGGACGGGTCCAATCAGCCCCAGCATTTT. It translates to CASKNRDGSNQPQHF.

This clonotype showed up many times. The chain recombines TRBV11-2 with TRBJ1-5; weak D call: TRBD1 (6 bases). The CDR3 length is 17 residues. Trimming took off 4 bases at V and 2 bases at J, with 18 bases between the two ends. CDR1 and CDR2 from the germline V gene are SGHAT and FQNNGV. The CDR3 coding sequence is TGTGCCAGCAGCTCAGGGCGGGGGCGGATGGGCAATCAGCCCCAGCATTTT. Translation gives CASSSGRGRMGNQPQHF.

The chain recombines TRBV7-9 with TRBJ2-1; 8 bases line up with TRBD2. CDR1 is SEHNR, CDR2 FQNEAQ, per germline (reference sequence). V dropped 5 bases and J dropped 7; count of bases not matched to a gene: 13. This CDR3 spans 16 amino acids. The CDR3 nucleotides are TGTGCCAGCAGCCTAAAGCCCGGGACTAGAGATAATGAGCAGTTCTTC. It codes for CASSLKPGTRDNEQFF.